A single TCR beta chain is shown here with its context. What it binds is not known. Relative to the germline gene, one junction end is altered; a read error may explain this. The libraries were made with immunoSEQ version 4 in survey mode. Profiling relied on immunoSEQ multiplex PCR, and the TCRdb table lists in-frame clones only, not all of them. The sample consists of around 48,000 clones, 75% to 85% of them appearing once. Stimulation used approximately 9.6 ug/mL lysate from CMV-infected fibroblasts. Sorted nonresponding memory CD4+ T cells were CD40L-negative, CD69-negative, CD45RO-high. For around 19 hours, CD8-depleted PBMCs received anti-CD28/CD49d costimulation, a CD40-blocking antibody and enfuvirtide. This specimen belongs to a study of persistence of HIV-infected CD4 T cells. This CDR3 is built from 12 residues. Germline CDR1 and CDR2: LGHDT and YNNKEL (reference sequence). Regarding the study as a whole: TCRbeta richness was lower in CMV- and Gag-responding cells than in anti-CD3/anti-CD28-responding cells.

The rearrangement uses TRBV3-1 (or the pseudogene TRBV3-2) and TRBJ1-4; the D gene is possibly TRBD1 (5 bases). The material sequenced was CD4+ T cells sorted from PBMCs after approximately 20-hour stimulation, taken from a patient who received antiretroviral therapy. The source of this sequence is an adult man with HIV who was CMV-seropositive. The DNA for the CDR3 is TGTGCCAGCACCGGGACTAGTGAAAAACTGTTTTTT. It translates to CASTGTSEKLFF.